The 13 T cell receptor beta chains given below trace back to one sample, sequenced in a study of CD8+ T cells in alopecia areata. cDNA reverse transcribed from extracted RNA served as the sequencing template. The repertoire was sequenced with immunoSEQ multiplex PCR; TCRdb's copy has only in-frame clones and lacks some. The sample contains hundreds of thousands of clones, 50% to 75% of which appear only once. Treatment described: oral pan-JAK inhibitor, 5-10 mg twice daily. This specimen consisted of CD4+ T cells sorted from blood, obtained around week 53, from a patient treated with tofacitinib. Receptors were obtained from a human donor with alopecia areata.

The chain combines TRBV15 with TRBJ2-7; D is unclear. The CDR3 consists of 12 residues. Per germline, CDR1 LNHNV and CDR2 YYDKDF (reference sequence). Trimming took 4 bases from V and 4 from J, leaving 8 bases between them. CDR3 sequence: CATSKGPYEQYF. The CDR3 bases are TGTGCCACCAGCAAAGGCCCATACGAGCAGTACTTC.

The rearrangement joins TRBV29-1 to TRBJ1-1, with TRBD1 matching 7 bases. This CDR3 spans 13 amino acids. Germline values: CDR1 SQVTM, CDR2 ANQGSEA. Trimming took 4 bases from V and 3 from J; bases not matched to a gene: 5. The CDR3 nucleotides are TGCAGCGTTGGGCGACAGGGATACACTGAAGCTTTCTTT. It specifies CSVGRQGYTEAFF.

The chain carries TRBV15 and TRBJ2-7; D is unresolved. Germline V gene data show CDR1 as LNHNV and CDR2 as YYDKDF (reference sequence). V was trimmed by 1 base and J by 5 bases, leaving 9 bases between them. The CDR3 contains 13 residues. In nucleotides, the CDR3 is TGTGCCACCAGCAGAGGGTTTGCGAACGAGCAGTACTTC. Translated, it gives CATSRGFANEQYF. The full variable domain, in which reference TRBV15 and TRBJ2-7 provide the parts outside the CDR3, is DAMVIQNPRYQVTQFGKPVTLSCSQTLNHNVMYWYQQKSSQAPKLLFHYYDKDFNNEADTPDNFQSRRPNTSFCFLDIRSPGLGDTAMYLCATSRGFANEQYFGPGTRLTVT.

This rearrangement joins TRBV6-5 to TRBJ1-2; weak D call: TRBD1 (5 bases). CDR1 and CDR2 (germline): MNHEY, SVGAGI. CDR3 length: 13 residues. V lost 10 bases to trimming and J lost 0 bases, with 12 bases between them. Written as DNA, the CDR3 is TGTGCCACCATGGGGGGGACTAACTATGGCTACACCTTC. It encodes CATMGGTNYGYTF.

V is TRBV25-1 and J is TRBJ2-5, with a weak D call TRBD2 (7 bases). This CDR3 region has 15 residues. Germline assignment: CDR1 MGHDK and CDR2 SYGVNS. Trimming removed 3 bases at V and 4 bases at J, with 15 bases between. CDR3 in amino acids: CASSEGRGPPETQYF. CDR3 sequence (DNA): TGTGCCAGCAGTGAGGGGCGGGGGCCCCCAGAGACCCAGTACTTC.

Points on this clone: The same CDR3 arises from other DNA sequences in this sample as well. J is TRBJ2-5 and V is TRBV29-1; perhaps TRBD1 as D (6 bases). Between the trimmed V and J ends, which lost 5 bases and 2 bases, there was a span of 9 bases. CDR3 length equals 12 residues. The germline gives CDR1 SQVTM, CDR2 ANQGSEA. The CDR3 coding sequence is TGCAGCGTTCGCAGGGGACAAGAGACCCAGTACTTC. Amino acid sequence: CSVRRGQETQYF.

This clone came up a few times. The V call is TRBV18, the J call TRBJ1-1; D call uncertain. The ends were cut back, 5 bases at V and 1 base at J, with 8 bases in the middle. The germline V gene encodes CDR1 KGHSH and CDR2 LQKENI. The CDR3 is 13 residues long. CDR3 coding DNA: TGTGCCAGCTCAACGGACTGGAACACTGAAGCTTTCTTT. Amino acids: CASSTDWNTEAFF.

The rearrangement links TRBV30 to TRBJ1-2; D is unclear. Trimming took off 5 bases at V and 2 bases at J, with 9 bases between the two ends. The CDR3 length is 12 residues. CDR1 and CDR2 from the germline V gene are GTSNPN and SVGIG (reference sequence). The CDR3 DNA follows: TGTGCCTGGTCCGACGCAAACTATGGCTACACCTTC. Its translation: CAWSDANYGYTF. Looking up the rest from reference TRBV30 and TRBJ1-2 gives the full variable domain: SQTIHQWPATLVQPVGSPLSLECTVEGTSNPNLYWYRQAAGRGLQLLFYSVGIGQISSEVPQNLSASRPQDRQFILSSKKLLLSDSGFYLCAWSDANYGYTFGSGTRLTVV.

This chain uses TRBV7-6 with TRBJ1-6, with D maybe TRBD1 (6 bases). The length of the CDR3 is 13 residues. Trimming left V 5 bases short and J 9 bases short, with 11 bases between. Germline V gives CDR1 SGHVS, CDR2 FNYEAQ. The CDR3 loop reads CASSLEGGSPLHF. The DNA for the CDR3 is TGTGCCAGCAGCCTCGAGGGGGGTTCACCCCTCCACTTT. Full variable domain (outside the CDR3, taken from reference TRBV7-6 and TRBJ1-6): GAGVSQSPRYKVTKRGQDVALRCDPISGHVSLYWYRQALGQGPEFLTYFNYEAQQDKSGLPNDRFSAERPEGSISTLTIQRTEQRDSAMYRCASSLEGGSPLHFGNGTRLTVT.

The chain recombines TRBV9 with TRBJ2-3; the match to TRBD2 covers 12 bases. Germline lookup yields CDR1 SGDLS and CDR2 YYNGEE. The CDR3 contains 16 residues. V lost 2 bases to trimming and J lost 4 bases; unmatched junction nucleotides: 5. The CDR3 region is CASSVGLAGIADTQYF. Here the CDR3 DNA reads TGTGCCAGCAGCGTTGGACTAGCGGGGATCGCAGATACGCAGTATTTT.

The chain carries TRBV6-5 and TRBJ2-1; 10 bases align to TRBD1. CDR1 and CDR2 from the germline V gene are MNHEY and SVGAGI. The J segment lost 5 bases and the V segment lost 4 bases, leaving 5 bases of the junction unmatched. This CDR3 has 15 amino acids. The CDR3 here is CASSFGTGENNEQFF. CDR3 nucleotides: TGTGCCAGCAGTTTCGGGACAGGGGAGAACAATGAGCAGTTCTTC.

The rearrangement joins TRBV5-1 to TRBJ2-4, with D maybe TRBD1 (5 bases). Trimming took off 3 bases at V and 0 bases at J, with 10 bases between the two ends. CDR3 length: 15 residues. The germline V gene has CDR1 SGHRS and CDR2 YFSETQ. The CDR3 sequence: CASSSGSIAKNIQYF. The CDR3 bases are TGCGCCAGCAGCTCAGGGTCGATAGCCAAAAACATTCAGTACTTC.

CDR3 coding DNA: TGCAGCGTCGCCGGGACGGTTCAATCCGATGAGCAGTTCTTC. Translated: CSVAGTVQSDEQFF. This rearrangement joins TRBV29-1 to TRBJ2-1; D could derive from TRBD1 or TRBD2 (5 bases each). Germline-derived CDR1 and CDR2 are SQVTM and ANQGSEA. The CDR3 consists of 14 residues. Trimming shortened V by 6 bases and J by 8 bases, and 20 bases separated the two germline ends.